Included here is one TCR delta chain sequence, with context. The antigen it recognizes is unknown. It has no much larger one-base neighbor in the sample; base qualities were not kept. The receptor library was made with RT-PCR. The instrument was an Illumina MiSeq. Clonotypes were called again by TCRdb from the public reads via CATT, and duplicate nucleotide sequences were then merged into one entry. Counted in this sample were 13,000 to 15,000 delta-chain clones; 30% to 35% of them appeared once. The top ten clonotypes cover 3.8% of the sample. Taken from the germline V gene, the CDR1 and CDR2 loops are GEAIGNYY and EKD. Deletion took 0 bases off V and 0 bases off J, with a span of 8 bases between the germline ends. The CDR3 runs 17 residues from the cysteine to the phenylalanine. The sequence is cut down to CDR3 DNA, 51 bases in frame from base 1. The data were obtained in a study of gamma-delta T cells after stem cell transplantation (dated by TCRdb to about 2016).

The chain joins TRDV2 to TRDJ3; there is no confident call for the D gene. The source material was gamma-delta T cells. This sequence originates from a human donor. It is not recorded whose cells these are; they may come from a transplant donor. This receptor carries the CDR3 CACDTLPSSWDTRQMFF. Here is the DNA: TGTGCCTGTGACACCTTACCGAGCTCCTGGGACACCCGACAGATGTTTTTC.